This T cell receptor beta chain was retrieved from a study of identical twins. Study findings and constraints: Not following the same donors, the study drew its conclusions from cross-sectional statistical analysis. Invariant T cells like MAIT and iNKT could partly confound the zero-insertion analyses. Out-of-frame alpha sequences shared by twins were enriched for low generation probability.

A note on this clonotype: The target antigen is unknown.

MiXCR was run by TCRdb on the 5' RACE reads, yielding one entry per CDR3 protein. This sample has a few hundred thousand distinct CDR3 sequences, with 12% found just once. Separately, the same data were catalogued under a study of yellow fever vaccine responses in identical twins.

The TCR was taken from a woman aged 18-29 years in good health. The sample consisted of memory (CD45RO+) T cells sorted from blood.

The CDR3 coding sequence is TGTGCCAGCAGCTTATTGCGGGGCGGGGAGCTGTTTTTT. Encoded protein: CASSLLRGGELFF. V gene TRBV7-8 combines with J gene TRBJ2-2; perhaps TRBD2 as D (6 bases). Trimming cost V 2 bases and J 7 bases, with 8 bases left between them. CDR1 is SGHVS, CDR2 FQNEAQ, per germline. There are 13 residues in the CDR3.